A single sample is the source of the 32 T cell receptor beta chains below, sequenced in a study of blood T cell repertoires in COVID-19. Method: immunoSEQ multiplex PCR; TCRdb's copy keeps in-frame clones and lacks some. This repertoire shows over 200,000 clones, 70% to 90% found once; its top ten account for about 0.99%. The material sequenced was peripheral blood. The receptors derive from a woman between 35 and 50 years old who had recovered from COVID-19.

This sequence joins TRBV2 and TRBJ2-7; 14 bases agree with TRBD2. The CDR3 runs to 16 residues. V lost 6 bases and J lost 2; bases outside the gene matches: 6. Germline CDR1 reads SNHLY; CDR2 reads FYNNEI. The CDR3 is CASSWTSGRPPYEQYF. CDR3 bases: TGTGCCAGCAGCTGGACTAGCGGGAGGCCACCCTACGAGCAGTACTTC. The full variable domain, with the rest looked up from reference TRBV2 and TRBJ2-7, is EPEVTQTPSHQVTQMGQEVILRCVPISNHLYFYWYRQILGQKVEFLVSFYNNEISEKSEIFDDQFSVERPDGSNFTLKIRSTKLEDSAMYFCASSWTSGRPPYEQYFGPGTRLTVT.

The gene calls are TRBV27 and TRBJ2-1; D remains ambiguous. Germline CDR1 MNHEY, CDR2 SMNVEV (reference sequence). Trimming left V 5 bases short and J 10 bases short, with 24 bases between. This CDR3 has 16 residues. CDR3 sequence reads: CASSPRAEPDPPEQFF. CDR3 nucleotides: TGTGCCAGCAGTCCCCGCGCGGAGCCCGATCCCCCCGAGCAGTTCTTC.

The chain has TRBV29-1 and TRBJ1-1; D might be TRBD1 (5 bases). Per the germline V gene, CDR1 is SQVTM and CDR2 is ANQGSEA. The V and J ends lost 4 bases and 4 bases respectively, with 13 bases between them. CDR3 length: 13 amino acids. The CDR3 is CSVGQGEGTEAFF. In DNA form, the CDR3 reads TGCAGCGTTGGTCAAGGGGAGGGCACTGAAGCTTTCTTT.

This chain links TRBV4-2 with TRBJ1-5; D remains ambiguous. Germline CDR1 and CDR2: LGHNA and YNFKEQ. V was shortened by 0 bases and J by 4 bases, with 7 bases between the two germline ends. CDR3 length: 14 amino acids. The CDR3 nucleotides read TGTGCCAGCAGCCAAGAGTCAAAAAATCAGCCCCAGCATTTT. The encoded protein is CASSQESKNQPQHF.

This sequence joins TRBV27 and TRBJ2-1, with D possibly matching TRBD2 (6 bases). The length of the CDR3 is 15 residues. The ends were cut back, 6 bases at V and 0 bases at J, with 12 bases in the middle. From germline, CDR1 is MNHEY and CDR2 SMNVEV (reference sequence). CDR3: CASREGPSSYNEQFF. CDR3 nucleotides: TGTGCCAGCAGGGAGGGACCGAGCTCCTACAATGAGCAGTTCTTC.

CDR3 protein: CAWSEIQGARTEAFF. The CDR3 DNA is TGTGCCTGGAGTGAAATACAGGGGGCTAGGACTGAAGCTTTCTTT. J is TRBJ1-1 and V is TRBV30, with 9 bases that match TRBD1. Per the germline V gene, CDR1 is GTSNPN and CDR2 is SVGIG (reference sequence). The CDR3 has 15 amino acids. V was clipped by 1 base and J by 5 bases; unmatched bases: 8. The full variable domain, with the rest looked up from reference TRBV30 and TRBJ1-1, is SQTIHQWPATLVQPVGSPLSLECTVEGTSNPNLYWYRQAAGRGLQLLFYSVGIGQISSEVPQNLSASRPQDRQFILSSKKLLLSDSGFYLCAWSEIQGARTEAFFGQGTRLTVV.

The CDR3 nucleotides read TGTGCCAGCAGCCGGGGGGTTGGCGAGCAGTACGTC. It encodes CASSRGVGEQYV. The rearrangement joins TRBV7-9 to TRBJ2-7; 7 bases line up with TRBD2. The germline V gene has CDR1 SEHNR and CDR2 FQNEAQ (reference sequence). This CDR3 spans 12 amino acids. J gave up 6 bases and V 5 bases, and 4 bases lay outside the gene matches.

The rearrangement uses TRBV18 and TRBJ1-6, with D uncertain. In germline, CDR1 is KGHSH, CDR2 LQKENI. V was cut by 2 bases and J by 8 bases, with 13 bases left in between. CDR3 length: 15 residues. The DNA of the CDR3 is TGTGCCAGCTCACCAGCGCGGAGGTACGATTCACCCCTCCACTTT. Protein: CASSPARRYDSPLHF.

The chain combines TRBV11-3 with TRBJ2-2, with TRBD2 matching 8 bases. CDR1 SGHNT and CDR2 YENEEA come from the germline V gene. V dropped 8 bases and J dropped 1; count of bases not matched to a gene: 9. The CDR3 spans 16 residues. CDR3 sequence: CASHAGGALNTGELFF. CDR3 coding DNA: TGTGCCAGCCACGCCGGGGGGGCGCTGAACACCGGGGAGCTGTTTTTT. The entire variable domain, with the rest obtained from reference TRBV11-3 and TRBJ2-2, is as follows: EAGVVQSPRYKIIEKKQPVAFWCNPISGHNTLYWYLQNLGQGPELLIRYENEEAVDDSQLPKDRFSAERLKGVDSTLKIQPAELGDSAVYLCASHAGGALNTGELFFGEGSRLTVL.

This clone has just a few counts. The chain combines TRBV30 with TRBJ2-1; 8 bases line up with TRBD2. After removal of 0 bases from V and 9 bases from J, the junction contained 10 bases not matched to a gene. Germline CDR1 GTSNPN, CDR2 SVGIG (reference sequence). The CDR3 contains 15 residues. In DNA, the CDR3 is TGTGCCTGGAGTGTACGAGTCGGGAGGGTGGGTGAGCAGTTCTTC. It is translated as CAWSVRVGRVGEQFF.

The V gene is TRBV27, the J gene TRBJ2-2; TRBD2 is a possible D gene (6 bases). Germline V lookup: CDR1 MNHEY, CDR2 SMNVEV (reference sequence). Trimming stripped 1 base from V and 8 bases from J, with 14 bases between. The CDR3 covers 15 residues. The CDR3 DNA sequence: TGTGCCAGCAGTTTATTCCCACGGGGGTGGGGGGAGCTGTTTTTT. Translating gives CASSLFPRGWGELFF.

The chain is built from TRBV15 and TRBJ1-2, with 8 bases identical to TRBD1. The CDR3 runs 13 residues. V lost 0 bases to trimming and J lost 8 bases; unmatched junction nucleotides: 2. CDR1 and CDR2 from the germline V gene are LNHNV and YYDKDF (reference sequence). The CDR3 loop reads CATSRDRTGGYTF. The DNA for the CDR3 is TGTGCCACCAGCAGAGATCGGACAGGGGGCTACACCTTC.

CDR3 loop: CASTPRGLAVFRNEQFF. The CDR3 DNA reads TGTGCCAGCACCCCTCGGGGACTAGCGGTGTTTCGGAATGAGCAGTTCTTC. This rearrangement joins TRBV28 to TRBJ2-1; 11 bases fit TRBD2. The V gene end was trimmed by 7 bases and the J gene end by 7 bases; junction bases not matched to a gene: 15. CDR1 is MDHEN, CDR2 SYDVKM, per germline. The CDR3 is made up of 17 amino acids.

The rearrangement links TRBV5-1 to TRBJ2-1, with TRBD2 identical over 7 bases. The CDR3 extends over 12 amino acids. Unmatched junction bases numbered 7, after V lost 9 bases and J lost 7 bases. Per germline, CDR1 SGHRS and CDR2 YFSETQ. This CDR3 reads CATEGGPNEQFF. The CDR3 coding sequence is TGCGCCACCGAGGGAGGGCCTAATGAGCAGTTCTTC. Full variable domain (outside the CDR3, taken from reference TRBV5-1 and TRBJ2-1): KAGVTQTPRYLIKTRGQQVTLSCSPISGHRSVSWYQQTPGQGLQFLFEYFSETQRNKGNFPGRFSGRQFSNSRSEMNVSTLELGDSALYLCATEGGPNEQFFGPGTRLTVL.

The rearrangement joins TRBV28 to TRBJ2-5, with a weak D call TRBD2 (7 bases). Germline-derived CDR1 and CDR2 are MDHEN and SYDVKM. The V gene lost 2 bases and the J gene lost 1 base, with 11 bases spanning the gap. The CDR3 sequence is 15 residues long. The CDR3 protein is CASSLGGGGQETQYF. CDR3 coding DNA: TGTGCCAGCAGTTTAGGCGGGGGCGGCCAAGAGACCCAGTACTTC.

V gene TRBV9 combines with J gene TRBJ2-7; D is possibly TRBD2 (5 bases). The CDR3 totals 13 residues. The V gene's germline CDR1 is SGDLS and CDR2 YYNGEE. Between the trimmed V and J ends, which lost 7 bases and 0 bases, there was a span of 11 bases. The CDR3 region has the DNA TGTGCCAGCGGAGGACGGCACTCCTACGAGCAGTACTTC. Its translation is CASGGRHSYEQYF.

This chain uses TRBV6-5 with TRBJ2-7; maybe TRBD2 (6 bases). Germline assignment: CDR1 MNHEY and CDR2 SVGAGI. This CDR3 is 13 amino acids long. Deletions cut 6 bases from V and 0 bases from J, with 9 bases between. The CDR3 protein is CASRGLGSYEQYF. The CDR3 DNA follows: TGTGCCAGCAGGGGACTTGGCTCCTACGAGCAGTACTTC.

The chain links TRBV2 to TRBJ2-3; 12 nucleotides match TRBD2. Germline CDR1 SNHLY, CDR2 FYNNEI. The CDR3 sequence is 14 residues long. The V and J ends lost 11 bases and 6 bases, in that order; junction bases with no gene match: 9. The CDR3 here is CAARLAGVGDTQYF. The CDR3, as DNA: TGTGCCGCCCGACTAGCGGGAGTGGGTGATACGCAGTATTTT.

The V and J genes are TRBV6-5 and TRBJ1-4; D is uncertain. Deletions cut 5 bases from V and 8 bases from J, with 18 bases between. The CDR3 loop spans 15 amino acids. The V gene's germline CDR1 is MNHEY and CDR2 SVGAGI. CDR3 nucleotide sequence: TGTGCCAGCAGTCGAAAAGCGGGTCCCGCGGAAAAACTGTTTTTT. Protein: CASSRKAGPAEKLFF.

This sequence joins TRBV11-2 and TRBJ1-2; 7 bases agree with TRBD1. V lost 5 bases and J lost 5; bases outside the gene matches: 11. The CDR3 runs to 15 residues. Germline values: CDR1 SGHAT, CDR2 FQNNGV. This CDR3 is CASSLLGQRLYGYTF. In DNA, the CDR3 is TGTGCCAGCAGCCTACTGGGACAGAGGTTGTATGGCTACACCTTC.

This rearrangement joins TRBV6-5 to TRBJ2-2, with 9 bases that match TRBD1. The length of the CDR3 is 15 residues. Germline values: CDR1 MNHEY, CDR2 SVGAGI. After removal of 6 bases from V and 1 base from J, the junction contained 3 bases not matched to a gene. The CDR3 nucleotides read TGTGCCAGCAGCCGACAGGGGGTGAACACCGGGGAGCTGTTTTTT. As protein: CASSRQGVNTGELFF.

On this clone itself: Other DNA sequences from this sample encode an identical CDR3 as well. The chain couples TRBV7-9 to TRBJ1-2, with D maybe TRBD1 (5 bases). Trimming left V 4 bases short and J 5 bases short, with 8 bases between. Germline CDR1 and CDR2: SEHNR and FQNEAQ (reference sequence). CDR3 length equals 12 residues. This CDR3 is CASSSRDYGYTF. For the CDR3, the DNA is TGTGCCAGCAGCTCCAGGGATTATGGCTACACCTTC.

CDR3 amino acids: CASSPRGGQGSYEQYF. In nucleotides, the CDR3 is TGTGCCAGCAGCCCTAGGGGAGGACAGGGGTCCTACGAGCAGTACTTC. The chain employs TRBV7-2 and TRBJ2-7; 9 positions match TRBD1. The CDR3 length is 16 residues. Germline CDR1 SGHTA, CDR2 FQGNSA. Trimming at V came to 5 bases and at J to 1 base, leaving 9 bases not matched to a gene.

The chain recombines TRBV6-1 with TRBJ2-7, with D possibly TRBD1 on 6 matching bases. The CDR3 length is 16 residues. V gave up 3 bases and J gave up 6 bases, with 21 bases separating them. Germline CDR1 MNHNS, CDR2 SASEGT. As DNA, the CDR3 is TGTGCCAGCAGTGAGGCCCGACCCCCAGGGGTCGGCGAGCAGTACTTC. It specifies CASSEARPPGVGEQYF.

In this sample, this clone turned up once. This chain connects TRBV9 to TRBJ2-3; TRBD2 might be the D (6 bases). Germline CDR1 reads SGDLS; CDR2 reads YYNGEE. The CDR3 length is 16 residues. The ends were cut back, 4 bases at V and 1 base at J, with 16 bases in the middle. The CDR3 region is CASSRGAERGTDTQYF. CDR3 DNA sequence: TGTGCCAGCAGCCGGGGTGCGGAGCGGGGCACAGATACGCAGTATTTT.

CDR3 residues: CSVEGFTSGYEQYF. The CDR3, as DNA: TGCAGCGTTGAAGGGTTCACTAGCGGGTACGAGCAGTACTTC. This chain links TRBV29-1 with TRBJ2-7; 9 bases are shared with TRBD2. Germline V gene sequence: CDR1 SQVTM, CDR2 ANQGSEA. After removal of 1 base from V and 4 bases from J, the junction contained 5 bases not matched to a gene. The CDR3 is 14 amino acids.

V and J are TRBV6-5 and TRBJ2-5; a weak D match, TRBD1 (5 bases). Trimming stripped 10 bases from V and 4 bases from J, with 16 bases between. Germline CDR1 is MNHEY and CDR2 is SVGAGI. CDR3 length equals 13 residues. Here the CDR3 reads CATLPGSPETQYF. The CDR3, as DNA: TGTGCCACCCTTCCAGGGTCTCCAGAGACCCAGTACTTC.

The chain recombines TRBV19 with TRBJ1-5, with 8 bases aligning to TRBD1. The CDR3 extends over 16 amino acids. Germline CDR1 reads LNHDA; CDR2 reads SQIVND (reference sequence). V shed 7 bases and J 3 bases; nucleotides not matched to a gene: 11. The CDR3 region is CASMRPDRGINQPQHF. CDR3 in DNA: TGTGCCAGTATGAGACCAGACAGGGGAATCAATCAGCCCCAGCATTTT.

The V and J genes are TRBV14 and TRBJ2-4, with D unclear. Per germline, CDR1 SGHDN and CDR2 FVKESK. This CDR3 comprises 16 residues. With 4 bases removed from V and 1 base from J, the gap between germline ends came to 14 bases. CDR3 sequence reads: CASSLPQDWAKNIQYF. Here the CDR3 DNA reads TGTGCCAGCAGCCTGCCCCAAGACTGGGCCAAAAACATTCAGTACTTC. The complete variable domain, with remaining parts taken from reference TRBV14 and TRBJ2-4, reads EAGVTQFPSHSVIEKGQTVTLRCDPISGHDNLYWYRRVMGKEIKFLLHFVKESKQDESGMPNNRFLAERTGGTYSTLKVQPAELEDSGVYFCASSLPQDWAKNIQYFGAGTRLSVL.

The rearrangement links TRBV24-1 to TRBJ2-2; unclear D gene. V shed 3 bases and J shed 4 bases, with 14 bases lying between them. The CDR3 consists of 16 residues. The germline V gene has CDR1 KGHDR and CDR2 SFDVKD. The CDR3 reads CATSDKLPPGTGELFF. The CDR3 bases are TGTGCCACCAGTGATAAGCTACCCCCGGGCACCGGGGAGCTGTTTTTT.

The chain joins TRBV19 to TRBJ2-1, with TRBD2 identical over 12 bases. The CDR3 spans 14 residues. Germline V gives CDR1 LNHDA, CDR2 SQIVND (reference sequence). With 8 bases clipped from V and 13 bases from J, the junction kept 12 bases outside the gene matches. This CDR3 is CASRPTSGSPIQFF. CDR3 DNA sequence: TGTGCCAGTCGACCGACTAGCGGGAGCCCCATCCAGTTCTTC.

V usage is TRBV5-1 and J usage is TRBJ2-1; 7 nucleotides match TRBD2. V lost 4 bases to trimming and J lost 9 bases; unmatched junction nucleotides: 10. CDR1 and CDR2 (germline): SGHRS, YFSETQ. This CDR3 spans 14 amino acids. This CDR3 is CASSVPSGIGEQFF. The CDR3 nucleotides are TGCGCCAGCAGCGTGCCTAGCGGAATCGGTGAGCAGTTCTTC.